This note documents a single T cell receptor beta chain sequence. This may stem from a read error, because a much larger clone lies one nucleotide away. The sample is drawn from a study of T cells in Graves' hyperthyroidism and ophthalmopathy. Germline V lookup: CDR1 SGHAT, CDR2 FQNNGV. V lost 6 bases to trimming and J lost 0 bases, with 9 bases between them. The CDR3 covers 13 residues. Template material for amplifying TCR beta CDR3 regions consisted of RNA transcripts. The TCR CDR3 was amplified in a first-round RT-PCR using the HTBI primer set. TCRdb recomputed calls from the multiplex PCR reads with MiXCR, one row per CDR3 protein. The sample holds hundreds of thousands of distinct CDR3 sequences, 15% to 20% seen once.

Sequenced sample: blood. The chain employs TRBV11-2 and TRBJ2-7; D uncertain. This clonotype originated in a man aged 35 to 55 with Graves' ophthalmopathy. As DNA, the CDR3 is TGTGCCAGCAGTATGGAAAGCTCCTACGAGCAGTACTTC. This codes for CASSMESSYEQYF.